This TCR beta chain was recorded in a study of blood T cell repertoires in COVID-19. Study-wide background: The samples span acute and convalescent COVID-19 from the United States, Italy and Spain.

Sequencing was performed with immunoSEQ multiplex PCR; in TCRdb, only in-frame clones are kept and a portion is missing. Of fewer than 250,000 clones in the sample, roughly 90% were seen once. Donors in Cohort 3 counted as recovered after two negative PCRs, clearance, or symptom resolution. V gave up 4 bases and J gave up 2 bases, with 15 bases separating them. This CDR3 region has 14 residues. In germline, CDR1 is GTSNPN, CDR2 SVGIG (reference sequence). The TCR sequence derives from a woman between 18 and 29 years old who had recovered from COVID-19. The sequenced material came from PBMCs or T cells enriched from blood (not recorded which). V usage is TRBV30 and J usage is TRBJ2-7; no firm D call. CDR3 region: CAWTKPGETYEQYF. The CDR3 coding sequence is TGTGCCTGGACCAAACCCGGAGAAACCTACGAGCAGTACTTC.